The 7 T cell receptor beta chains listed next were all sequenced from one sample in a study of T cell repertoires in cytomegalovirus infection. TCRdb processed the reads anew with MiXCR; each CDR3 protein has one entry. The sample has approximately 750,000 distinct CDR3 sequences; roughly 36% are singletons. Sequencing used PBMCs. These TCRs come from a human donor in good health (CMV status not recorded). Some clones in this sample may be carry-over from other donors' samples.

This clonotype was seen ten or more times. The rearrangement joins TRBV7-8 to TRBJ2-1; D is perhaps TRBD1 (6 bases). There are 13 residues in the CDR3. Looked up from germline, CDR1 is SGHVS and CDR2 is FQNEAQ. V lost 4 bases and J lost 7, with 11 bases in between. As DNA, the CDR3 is TGTGCCAGCAGCTCACAGGGCCGGAATGAGCAGTTCTTC. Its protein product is CASSSQGRNEQFF.

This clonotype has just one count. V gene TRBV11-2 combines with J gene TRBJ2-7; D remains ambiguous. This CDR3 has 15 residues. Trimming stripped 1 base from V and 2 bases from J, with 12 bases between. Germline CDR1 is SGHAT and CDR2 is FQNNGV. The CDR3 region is CASSLGAVDTYEQYF. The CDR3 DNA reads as TGTGCCAGCAGCTTAGGGGCAGTGGATACCTACGAGCAGTACTTC.

The CDR3: CASSIPDRGYRTGELFF. In DNA, the CDR3 is TGTGCCAGTAGTATACCCGACAGGGGTTATCGCACCGGGGAGCTGTTTTTT. V and J are TRBV19 and TRBJ2-2; the match to TRBD1 covers 8 bases. Germline trimming cut 2 bases from V and 4 bases from J; bases unmatched to any gene: 9. Germline V gene sequence: CDR1 LNHDA, CDR2 SQIVND (reference sequence). This CDR3 region has 17 residues.

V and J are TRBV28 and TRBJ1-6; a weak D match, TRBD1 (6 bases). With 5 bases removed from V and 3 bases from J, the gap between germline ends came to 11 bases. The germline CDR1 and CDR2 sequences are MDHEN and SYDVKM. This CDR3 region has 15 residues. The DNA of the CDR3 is TGTGCCAGCAGTCAGGGGTCGGGCTATAATTCACCCCTCCACTTT. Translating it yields CASSQGSGYNSPLHF.

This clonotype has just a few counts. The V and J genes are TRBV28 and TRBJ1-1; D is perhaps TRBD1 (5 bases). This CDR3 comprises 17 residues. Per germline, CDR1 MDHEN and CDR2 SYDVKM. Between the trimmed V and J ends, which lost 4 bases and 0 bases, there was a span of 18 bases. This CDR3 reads CASSSRDGAAMNTEAFF. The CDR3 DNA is TGTGCCAGCAGTTCCCGCGATGGGGCGGCGATGAACACTGAAGCTTTCTTT.

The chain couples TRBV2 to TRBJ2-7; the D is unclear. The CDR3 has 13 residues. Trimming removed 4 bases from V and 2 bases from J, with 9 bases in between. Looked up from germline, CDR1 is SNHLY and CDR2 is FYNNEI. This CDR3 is CASSGSGTYEQYF. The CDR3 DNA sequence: TGTGCCAGCAGTGGATCTGGAACCTACGAGCAGTACTTC.

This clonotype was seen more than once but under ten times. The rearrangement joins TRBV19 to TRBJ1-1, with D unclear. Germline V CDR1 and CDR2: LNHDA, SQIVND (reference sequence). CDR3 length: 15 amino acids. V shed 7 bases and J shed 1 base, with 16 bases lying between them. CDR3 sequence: CASTLGYRANTEAFF. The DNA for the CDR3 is TGTGCCAGTACCCTAGGGTACAGAGCGAACACTGAAGCTTTCTTT.